Listed below are T cell receptor beta chains from one sample, sequenced in a study of post-analysis software for immune sequencing data. MiXCR, applied by TCRdb to the PCR reads, yields one record per CDR3 protein. The table has roughly 670,000 distinct CDR3 sequences, approximately 60% seen once. The material sequenced was blood. The receptors derive from a girl aged 2 to 10 with multiple sclerosis. CDR3s include the opening cysteine and the closing phenylalanine or tryptophan. D genes are given only for firm matches. Size is omitted from some rows. Given values are once, few, many or a class for expanded clones.

D gene	J gene	clone size	V gene	CDR3 DNA	CDR3 protein
TRBD1	TRBJ1-5	few	TRBV9	TGTGCCAGCAGTGAACAGGGGGCGGGTCAGCCCCAGCATTTT	CASSEQGAGQPQHF
-	TRBJ2-5	-	TRBV2	TGTGCCAGCAGCCGCATAATCTCGGATGAGCAGTACTTC	CASSRIISDEQYF
TRBD2	TRBJ2-3	-	TRBV6-1	TGTGCCAGCAGTCCCGCGGGAGCGCTCCTGGGGGATACGCAGTATTTT	CASSPAGALLGDTQYF
-	TRBJ1-2	few	TRBV29-1	TGCAGCGTTGAAGATCGAGGGGAGGGAGGCTACACCTTC	CSVEDRGEGGYTF
TRBD2	TRBJ2-7	-	TRBV29-1	TGCAGCGTTGAAGGACTAGCGGGGACCTACGAGCAGTACTTC	CSVEGLAGTYEQYF
TRBD2	TRBJ2-5	-	TRBV18	TGTGCCAGCTCACCCGTCGGACTAGCGGGAGGCCTGGAGCAGTACTTC	CASSPVGLAGGLEQYF
-	TRBJ2-1	-	TRBV4-1	TGCGCCAGCAGCCAAGAGGTGGATTGGAATGAGCAGTTCTTC	CASSQEVDWNEQFF
-	TRBJ1-1	few	TRBV7-9	TGTGCCAGCAGCAACAGGGTCGTGGATGAAGCTTTCTTT	CASSNRVVDEAFF
TRBD2	TRBJ2-1	once	TRBV5-8	TGTGCCAGCAACTTGGAAGCGGGGGCCCCGGGGTCGGAGCAGTTCTTC	CASNLEAGAPGSEQFF
TRBD2	TRBJ2-3	-	TRBV6-2/TRBV6-3	TGTGCCAGCAGTCTTGGACGGGAGGCGCTTCGGGATACGCAGTATTTT	CASSLGREALRDTQYF
TRBD1	TRBJ2-5	few	TRBV12-3/TRBV12-4	TGTGCCAGCACACAGGGGGCGCGGGAGACCCAGTACTTC	CASTQGARETQYF
TRBD1	TRBJ1-2	-	TRBV7-9	TGTGCCAGCAGCCTAGGGACAGGCGAAGCTAACTATGGCTACACCTTC	CASSLGTGEANYGYTF
-	TRBJ1-2	-	TRBV12-3/TRBV12-4	TGTGCCAGCAGTTCTTGGACCTTCCCCAGCTATGGCTACACCTTC	CASSSWTFPSYGYTF
TRBD2	TRBJ2-3	-	TRBV7-2	TGTGCCAGCAGCTATAGCGGGCCAGATACGCAGTATTTT	CASSYSGPDTQYF
-	TRBJ2-7	-	TRBV15	TGTGCCACCAGCAGCCCGAGGGCAGGGAAGTACGAGCAGTACTTC	CATSSPRAGKYEQYF
TRBD2	TRBJ2-1	-	TRBV5-1	TGCGCCAGCAGCAGTTCTAGCGGGAGTTACAATGAGCAGTTCTTC	CASSSSSGSYNEQFF
-	TRBJ1-1	-	TRBV5-1	TGCGCCAGCAGCTTGGGGTCCGGGGGGCTGAACACTGAAGCTTTCTTT	CASSLGSGGLNTEAFF
TRBD2	TRBJ2-1	few	TRBV18	TGTGCCAGCTCACCAAAAGCGGGAGGCTCCTACAATGAGCAGTTCTTC	CASSPKAGGSYNEQFF
-	TRBJ2-5	few	TRBV7-6	TGTGCCAGCAGCTTAGTTGTTGGGCGCTATGTAGAGACCCAGTACTTC	CASSLVVGRYVETQYF
TRBD2	TRBJ2-1	once	TRBV5-1	TGCGCCAGCAGCTTGGCCGTAGCGGGACTAGCGAGGAATGAGCAGTTCTTC	CASSLAVAGLARNEQFF
-	TRBJ2-7	few	TRBV2	TGTGCCAGCAGTGAAGCGGAGAGGGGCGAGCAGTACTTC	CASSEAERGEQYF
-	TRBJ2-3	-	TRBV15	TGTGCCACCAGCCAACCCTCAAGCGGGTCTAGCACAGATACGCAGTATTTT	CATSQPSSGSSTDTQYF
-	TRBJ2-1	-	TRBV20-1	TGCAGTGCTCCGGAGGGCCCCGGGCCATGGAATGAGCAGTTCTTC	CSAPEGPGPWNEQFF
-	TRBJ1-2	-	TRBV29-1	TGCAGCGTTAGTCTCCAGGGATACTATGGCTACACCTTC	CSVSLQGYYGYTF
TRBD2	TRBJ2-1	-	TRBV20-1	TGCAGTGCTAGAGATCCTAGCGGGGACTCCTCCTACAATGAGCAGTTCTTC	CSARDPSGDSSYNEQFF